Presented here are 21 T cell receptor beta chains from one specimen sequenced in a study of graft-versus-host responses after intestinal transplantation. Antigens for these TCRs are unknown. Some clones are missing from TCRdb's copy, which holds only in-frame ones; the method was immunoSEQ multiplex PCR. The sample records tens of thousands of clones, approximately 84% being singletons. Source: unstimulated CD4+ T cells sorted from spleen or lymph node cells, taken before transplant. These receptors were collected from a human donor who was the organ donor for an intestinal transplant.

The chain has TRBV25-1 and TRBJ2-5; TRBD2 agrees at 9 bases. Looked up from germline, CDR1 is MGHDK and CDR2 is SYGVNS. The CDR3 has 14 residues. V lost 5 bases and J lost 11; bases outside the gene matches: 12. CDR3 in amino acids: CASSMAGGPGEQYF. CDR3 nucleotide sequence: TGTGCCAGCAGTATGGCGGGAGGGCCCGGGGAGCAGTACTTC.

The rearrangement joins TRBV6-1 to TRBJ1-2; 11 nucleotides match TRBD1. Germline V gene data show CDR1 as MNHNS and CDR2 as SASEGT. J gave up 1 base and V 3 bases, and 1 base lay outside the gene matches. The CDR3 contains 15 residues. CDR3 nucleotides: TGTGCCAGCAGTGATGGGACAGGGGGTAACTATGGCTACACCTTC. Encoded protein: CASSDGTGGNYGYTF.

This rearrangement joins TRBV11-2 to TRBJ2-1, with D uncertain. From germline, CDR1 is SGHAT and CDR2 FQNNGV. CDR3 length: 16 amino acids. V was shortened by 4 bases and J by 10 bases, with 23 bases between the two germline ends. The CDR3 sequence is CASSSLLVSPTKEQFF. CDR3 coding DNA: TGTGCCAGCAGCTCCCTCCTAGTGAGTCCTACAAAGGAGCAGTTCTTC. Full variable domain (missing parts from reference TRBV11-2 and TRBJ2-1): EAGVAQSPRYKIIEKRQSVAFWCNPISGHATLYWYQQILGQGPKLLIQFQNNGVVDDSQLPKDRFSAERLKGVDSTLKIQPAKLEDSAVYLCASSSLLVSPTKEQFFGPGTRLTVL.

J is TRBJ2-7 and V is TRBV29-1, with 7 bases lining up with TRBD1. The CDR3 is 16 residues long. Germline V lookup: CDR1 SQVTM, CDR2 ANQGSEA. V trimming: 7 bases; J trimming: 2 bases; junction bases outside the gene matches: 17. CDR3 region: CSGPLPSGTEPYEQYF. The CDR3 region has the DNA TGCAGCGGCCCATTACCCTCTGGGACAGAGCCCTACGAGCAGTACTTC.

The genes are TRBV6-1 and TRBJ1-2; 7 nucleotides align to TRBD1. V shed 10 bases, J shed 4 bases, and the junction held 15 bases outside the gene matches. CDR3 length: 15 amino acids. Germline V gene lookup returns CDR1 MNHNS and CDR2 SASEGT. The CDR3 region is CATKGEGADGYGYTF. The CDR3 nucleotides read TGTGCCACCAAGGGGGAGGGGGCCGACGGCTATGGCTACACCTTC.

This clone is a singleton in its sample. The rearrangement uses TRBV7-2 and TRBJ2-7; tentatively, D is TRBD2 (7 bases). The germline V gene encodes CDR1 SGHTA and CDR2 FQGNSA. Trimming took off 0 bases at V and 0 bases at J, with 9 bases between the two ends. This CDR3 is built from 15 residues. This CDR3 is CASSLAGGPSYEQYF. The CDR3 DNA reads TGTGCCAGCAGCTTAGCGGGGGGGCCCTCCTACGAGCAGTACTTC.

This clone was seen once. The same CDR3 can be traced to other DNA sequences in this sample. The chain links TRBV20-1 to TRBJ2-3, with D uncertain. The CDR3 is 11 amino acids. V was trimmed by 3 bases and J by 6 bases, leaving 7 bases between them. Germline assignment: CDR1 DFQATT and CDR2 SNEGSKA (reference sequence). The CDR3 nucleotides read TGCAGTGCTAGTTTGGGTGATACGCAGTATTTT. Encoded protein: CSASLGDTQYF.

The chain joins TRBV19 to TRBJ1-1; 9 bases agree with TRBD1. V was clipped by 4 bases and J by 7 bases; unmatched bases: 10. This CDR3 is 15 amino acids long. Germline CDR1 and CDR2: LNHDA and SQIVND (reference sequence). The DNA of the CDR3 is TGTGCCAGTAGTACCCTGGGACAGGGAGTAGGTGAAGCTTTCTTT. This gives the protein CASSTLGQGVGEAFF.

The CDR3 spells CASSLGTGAYEQYF. The CDR3 DNA follows: TGTGCCAGCAGCTTAGGGACAGGGGCCTACGAGCAGTACTTC. The chain carries TRBV7-2 and TRBJ2-7, with 9 positions matching TRBD1. Looked up from germline, CDR1 is SGHTA and CDR2 is FQGNSA. The V gene end was trimmed by 1 base and the J gene end by 2 bases; junction bases not matched to a gene: 0. The CDR3 runs to 14 residues.

V gene TRBV30 combines with J gene TRBJ2-2, with TRBD1 matching 12 bases. This CDR3 comprises 16 residues. Germline-derived CDR1 and CDR2 are GTSNPN and SVGIG (reference sequence). The V gene end was trimmed by 3 bases and the J gene end by 7 bases; junction bases not matched to a gene: 9. CDR3 protein: CAWRAPGQGANGELFF. The CDR3 DNA is TGTGCCTGGAGGGCCCCGGGACAGGGGGCTAACGGGGAGCTGTTTTTT.

The genes are TRBV5-1 and TRBJ2-1, with D unclear. Germline V gene data show CDR1 as SGHRS and CDR2 as YFSETQ. CDR3 length equals 14 residues. V lost 8 bases to trimming and J lost 1 base, with 13 bases between them. The CDR3 sequence: CASTNTASYNEQFF. The CDR3 nucleotides read TGCGCCAGTACGAACACAGCTTCCTACAATGAGCAGTTCTTC.

The rearrangement links TRBV12-5 to TRBJ1-1, with 7 bases aligning to TRBD1. The CDR3 length is 13 residues. The germline V gene has CDR1 LGHNT and CDR2 FRNRAP. The junction had 3 bases not matched to a gene; V was cut back by 3 bases and J by 5 bases. The DNA of the CDR3 is TGTGCTAGTGGTTTTGGCAGGGGGACTGAAGCTTTCTTT. The encoded protein is CASGFGRGTEAFF. Combining the CDR3 with reference TRBV12-5 and TRBJ1-1 gives the whole variable domain DARVTQTPRHKVTEMGQEVTMRCQPILGHNTVFWYRQTMMQGLELLAYFRNRAPLDDSGMPKDRFSAEMPDATLATLKIQPSEPRDSAVYFCASGFGRGTEAFFGQGTRLTVV.

This chain uses TRBV5-5 with TRBJ2-7; 9 bases agree with TRBD2. With V trimmed by 0 bases and J by 0 bases, 10 bases remained unmatched. The CDR3 loop spans 18 amino acids. Germline V gene lookup returns CDR1 SGHKS and CDR2 YYEKEE (reference sequence). The CDR3 region has the DNA TGTGCCAGCAGCTTGGAGTTGGTAGCGGGGGCCCGCTCCTACGAGCAGTACTTC. Protein sequence: CASSLELVAGARSYEQYF. The variable domain in full, completed from reference TRBV5-5 and TRBJ2-7, reads DAGVTQSPTHLIKTRGQQVTLRCSPISGHKSVSWYQQVLGQGPQFIFQYYEKEERGRGNFPDRFSARQFPNYSSELNVNALLLGDSALYLCASSLELVAGARSYEQYFGPGTRLTVT.

CDR3 amino acids: CASSPTGPADNSPLHF. The CDR3, as DNA: TGTGCCAGCAGCCCGACAGGGCCGGCGGATAATTCACCCCTCCACTTT. The J gene is TRBJ1-6, the V gene TRBV5-4; 7 bases align to TRBD1. Germline V CDR1 and CDR2: SGHNT, YYREEE (reference sequence). The CDR3 loop spans 16 amino acids. V dropped 4 bases and J dropped 5; count of bases not matched to a gene: 9.

In DNA, the CDR3 is TGTGCCAGCAGCTTTAGCCTCAATGGAGTTTACGAGCAGTACTTC. It yields the protein CASSFSLNGVYEQYF. The V gene is TRBV11-2, the J gene TRBJ2-7; D remains unclear. Germline CDR1 reads SGHAT; CDR2 reads FQNNGV. This CDR3 is 15 amino acids long. Trimming shortened V by 3 bases and J by 4 bases, and 16 bases separated the two germline ends.

V gene TRBV11-2 combines with J gene TRBJ2-7; unclear D gene. Germline lookup yields CDR1 SGHAT and CDR2 FQNNGV. CDR3 length equals 13 residues. V was trimmed by 5 bases and J by 4 bases, leaving 12 bases between them. The CDR3 protein is CASSLIAGYEQYF. DNA for the CDR3: TGTGCCAGCAGCCTGATCGCAGGTTACGAGCAGTACTTC.

The rearrangement joins TRBV4-3 to TRBJ1-1; 7 nucleotides agree with TRBD1. J was trimmed by 2 bases and V by 0 bases; bases with no gene match: 3. Germline V lookup: CDR1 LGHNA, CDR2 YSLEER. The CDR3 is 15 residues long. In DNA, the CDR3 is TGCGCCAGCAGCCAAGAAGAGGGGGCTAACACTGAAGCTTTCTTT. Its protein is CASSQEEGANTEAFF.

This clone is a singleton in its sample. The V gene is TRBV6-1, the J gene TRBJ2-1; D might be TRBD1 or TRBD2, each matching 6 bases. Germline loops: CDR1 MNHNS, CDR2 SASEGT. Trimming pared 11 bases from V and 3 bases from J, leaving 17 bases between. This CDR3 is 14 amino acids long. This CDR3 is CAGGGFSGYNEQFF. The CDR3 nucleotides are TGTGCCGGAGGGGGATTTAGCGGCTACAATGAGCAGTTCTTC.

This clone was seen once. This sequence joins TRBV19 and TRBJ1-1; D not certain. The V gene's germline CDR1 is LNHDA and CDR2 SQIVND (reference sequence). The V end lost 7 bases, the J end lost 4 bases, and 13 bases lay between the germline ends. The length of the CDR3 is 13 residues. CDR3 sequence: CASIQGKGTEAFF. The CDR3 DNA reads TGTGCCAGTATCCAAGGGAAGGGCACTGAAGCTTTCTTT.

This clone was seen once. The V gene is TRBV7-2, the J gene TRBJ2-7; tentative D call: TRBD2 (6 bases). Trimming stripped 5 bases from V and 1 base from J, with 15 bases between. The CDR3 spans 15 residues. Germline V gene lookup returns CDR1 SGHTA and CDR2 FQGNSA. The CDR3 DNA reads TGTGCCAGCAGCCCCGTCCGGGACTTTTCCTACGAGCAGTACTTC. It codes for CASSPVRDFSYEQYF.

This chain links TRBV11-3 with TRBJ1-6; TRBD1 might be the D (6 bases). The germline V gene encodes CDR1 SGHNT and CDR2 YENEEA. Deletions cut 5 bases from V and 13 bases from J, with 24 bases between. This CDR3 region has 16 residues. The CDR3 region has the DNA TGTGCCAGCAGCCAGCAGGACAGCGCCCCTTATTTGCCCCTCCACTTT. Its translation: CASSQQDSAPYLPLHF.